This TCR beta chain is from a study of blood T cells in healthy people across ages. The length of the CDR3 is 15 residues. The germline gives CDR1 SGHTA, CDR2 FQGNSA. Next came a second PCR, run for about 7 to 12 cycles, which used a sample-barcoded 5' primer along with a J-beta primer mix. TCRdb redid the calling of the 5' RACE reads with MiXCR, one entry per CDR3 protein. Of about 800,000 distinct CDR3 sequences listed, roughly 25% are singletons. This sample was also put to use in a study of T cells of mothers and their children.

Sequencing input: blood. The chain couples TRBV7-2 to TRBJ2-1; D is uncertain. The better agreement between TRBJ2-7 and the DNA end casts doubt on the J call. This clonotype was sampled from a boy under 18 in good health. This chain's CDR3 is CASSPHALETLEQYF. The CDR3 nucleotides are TGTGCCAGCAGCCCACACGCCCTCGAGACTCTCGAGCAGTACTTC.